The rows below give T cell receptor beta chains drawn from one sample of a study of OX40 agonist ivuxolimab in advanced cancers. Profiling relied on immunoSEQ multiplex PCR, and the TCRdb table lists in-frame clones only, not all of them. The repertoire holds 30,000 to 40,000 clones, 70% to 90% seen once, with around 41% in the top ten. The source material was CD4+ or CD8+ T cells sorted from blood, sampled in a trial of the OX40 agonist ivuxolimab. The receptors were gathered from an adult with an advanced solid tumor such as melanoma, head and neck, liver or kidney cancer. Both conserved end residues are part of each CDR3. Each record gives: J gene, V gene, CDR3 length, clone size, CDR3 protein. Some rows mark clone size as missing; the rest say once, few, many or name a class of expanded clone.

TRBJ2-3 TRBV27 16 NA CASSTTDNTSPITQYF
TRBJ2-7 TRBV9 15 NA CASSAQETGRHEQYF
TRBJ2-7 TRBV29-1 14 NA CSVEDRGVPYEQYF
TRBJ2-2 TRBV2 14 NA CASSESRWTGELFF
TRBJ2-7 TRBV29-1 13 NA CSVLPTGPYEQYF
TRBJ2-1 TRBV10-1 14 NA CASSADTLYNEQFF
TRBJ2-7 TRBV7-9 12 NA CAASRVGYEQYF
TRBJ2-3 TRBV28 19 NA CASSLTPQTSGASTDTQYF
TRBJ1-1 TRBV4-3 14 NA CASSRSTANTEAFF
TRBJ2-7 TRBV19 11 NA CASGSESEQYF
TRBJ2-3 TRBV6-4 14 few CASSGGSSTDTQYF
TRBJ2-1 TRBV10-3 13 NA CAISESNGNEQFF
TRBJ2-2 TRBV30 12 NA CAWRPATGELFF
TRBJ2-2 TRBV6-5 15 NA CASSYSSRHTGELFF
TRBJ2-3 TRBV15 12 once CATSRDGDTQYF
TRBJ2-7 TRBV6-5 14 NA CASSGSGTIYEQYF
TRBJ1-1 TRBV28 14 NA CASRTRTDHTEAFF
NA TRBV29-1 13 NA CSIRIQGSYEQYF
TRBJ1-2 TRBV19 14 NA CASSIQGIADGYTF
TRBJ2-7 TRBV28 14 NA CASRRETETYEQYF
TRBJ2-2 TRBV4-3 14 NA CASSQEDKTGELFF
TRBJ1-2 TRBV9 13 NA CASSVGSWDGYTF
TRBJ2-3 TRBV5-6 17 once CASSLKWSGGTTDTQYF
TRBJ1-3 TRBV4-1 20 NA CASSRLPIEGTHSSGNTIYF
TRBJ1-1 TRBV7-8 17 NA CASSSEFSWGTNTEAFF
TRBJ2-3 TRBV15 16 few CATSRDQGQGTDTQYF
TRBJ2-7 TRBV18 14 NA CASSITGHALEQYF
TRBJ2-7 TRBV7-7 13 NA CASSLQVSYEQYF
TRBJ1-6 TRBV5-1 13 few CASSLERGSPLHF
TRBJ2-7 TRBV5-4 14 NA CASSFGTVSYEQYF
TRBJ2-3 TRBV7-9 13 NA CASSLASPDTQYF
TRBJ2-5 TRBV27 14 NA CASSLYGPQETQYF
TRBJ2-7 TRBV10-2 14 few CASSERRDPYEQYF
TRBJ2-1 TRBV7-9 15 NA CASSLRQGPYNEQFF
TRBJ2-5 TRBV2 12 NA CASNPPLETQYF
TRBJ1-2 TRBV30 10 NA CAWTGEGYTF
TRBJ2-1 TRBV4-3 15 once CASSLGLAGSGEQFF
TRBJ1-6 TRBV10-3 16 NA CAISETSDRSNSPLHF
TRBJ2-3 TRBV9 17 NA CASSVGSGGLYTDTQYF
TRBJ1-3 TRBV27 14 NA CASSTRGTGNTIYF
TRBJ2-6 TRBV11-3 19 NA CASSPSRDRRASGANVLTF
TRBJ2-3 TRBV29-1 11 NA CSVQETDTQYF